These T cell receptor beta chains were read from a single sample in a study of vaccination effects on CD4 cells after COVID-19. No antigen is known for these receptors. Method: immunoSEQ multiplex PCR; TCRdb's copy keeps in-frame clones and lacks some. This sample has roughly 52,000 clones, with roughly 70% found just once. The sample here was CD4+ T cells from PBMCs cultured with SARS-CoV-2 spike peptides, taken before COVID-19 vaccination. The origin of the receptors is a human donor who received a COVID-19 vaccine. The CDR3 runs from the conserved cysteine through the conserved F or W. The order of the fields is J gene, V gene, CDR3 protein.

>TRBJ2-7|TRBV28
CASSLLVAGENEQYF
>TRBJ2-2|TRBV28
CASRQSGTGFTGELFF
>TRBJ1-1|TRBV7-3
CASSLRRGGKAFF
>TRBJ2-2|TRBV3-1/TRBV3-2
CASSQVRQGHTGELFF
>TRBJ2-1|TRBV5-1
CASSELAVYNEQFF
>TRBJ2-6|TRBV4-2
CASSHPQGAYSGANVLTF
>TRBJ1-4|TRBV5-1
CASSLDTNEKLFF
>TRBJ2-1|TRBV6-1
CASSEQGYGEQFF
>TRBJ1-5|TRBV28
CASSLRTGASSNQPQHF
>TRBJ1-2|TRBV19
CASSTNDRPPSYGYTF
>TRBJ2-5|TRBV19
CASIGTGTETQYF
>TRBJ2-1|TRBV11-3
CASSRRQGDSYNEQFF
>TRBJ2-3|TRBV5-1
CASSLVGPTDTQYF
>TRBJ2-7|TRBV20-1
CSAGDPYEQYF
>TRBJ1-2|TRBV19
CASSPRGGRGYGYTF
>TRBJ2-1|TRBV4-1
CASSPIAGRTYNEQFF
>TRBJ1-2|TRBV7-8
CASSSGQLYGYTF
>TRBJ1-2|TRBV2
CASNPDRGLNYGYTF
>TRBJ1-3|TRBV18
CASSQGPPGNSGNTIYF
>TRBJ1-2|TRBV6-5
CASRPTVNYGYTF
>TRBJ2-3|TRBV10-3
CAISESRGARTDTQYF
>TRBJ1-1|TRBV5-4
CASSFGPTEAFF
>TRBJ2-7|TRBV30
CAWSRGISYEQYF
>TRBJ2-1|TRBV4-2
CASSQDQLAGGNEQFF
>TRBJ1-5|TRBV3-1/TRBV3-2
CASSQGTGPNQPQHF
>TRBJ2-1|TRBV5-1
CASSLDGSSYNEQFF
>TRBJ2-1|TRBV19
CASSIQLPSPNEQFF
>TRBJ1-1|TRBV18
CASSPQPGHSNTEAFF
>TRBJ2-7|TRBV18
CASSPSPGGAEQYF